A selection of T cell receptor beta chains follows, all from one sample in a study of monozygotic twins with inflammatory bowel disease. Reprocessing the 5' RACE reads, TCRdb reports a single entry for every CDR3 protein and omits DNA. The sample totals approximately 390,000 distinct CDR3 sequences. Sequences were obtained from blood. Receptors were obtained from a human donor with ulcerative colitis or Crohn's disease, or a healthy co-twin of an affected twin (not recorded which). CDR3s include the opening cysteine and the closing phenylalanine or tryptophan.

J: TRBJ1-4; V: TRBV15; CDR3: CATSRDRAGGDEKLFF
J: TRBJ2-7; V: TRBV5-5; CDR3: CASSVTVSGKSYEQYF
J: TRBJ2-7; V: TRBV5-1; CDR3: CASSLGLRDRGSYEQYF
J: TRBJ1-1; V: TRBV30; CDR3: CAWRRDRGTEAFF
J: TRBJ2-5; V: TRBV6-5; CDR3: CASSYSTGQETQYF
J: TRBJ2-7; V: TRBV7-9; CDR3: CASEGTSGGKRQYF
J: TRBJ1-5; V: TRBV5-4; CDR3: CASSSWGQVNQPQHF
J: TRBJ1-4; V: TRBV5-1; CDR3: CASSLGQRREKLFF
J: TRBJ1-5; V: TRBV27; CDR3: CASSLGGGGVHQPQHF
J: TRBJ2-3; V: TRBV12-3/TRBV12-4; CDR3: CASSLSGSSTDTQYF
J: TRBJ1-1; V: TRBV5-4; CDR3: CASSFGPITEAFF
J: TRBJ2-7; V: TRBV15; CDR3: CATSSPDRDLYEQYF
J: TRBJ2-1; V: TRBV5-1; CDR3: CASSLSPPNNEQFF
J: TRBJ1-2; V: TRBV19; CDR3: CASSMGRGPGYTF
J: TRBJ1-2; V: TRBV6-5; CDR3: CASSYSGQPNYGYTF
J: TRBJ2-1; V: TRBV11-2; CDR3: CASSLGGLAGGPGSYNEQFF
J: TRBJ2-1; V: TRBV5-1; CDR3: CASSLDTGNYNEQFF
J: TRBJ1-2; V: TRBV29-1; CDR3: CSVEVQAYGYTF
J: TRBJ1-5; V: TRBV7-2; CDR3: CASSLTRGQPQHF
J: TRBJ2-5; V: TRBV6-1; CDR3: CASSRPGLAGGRETQYF
J: TRBJ2-2; V: TRBV4-2; CDR3: CASSQMGLENTGELFF
J: TRBJ2-7; V: TRBV24-1; CDR3: CATSDSTSGRYEQYF
J: TRBJ2-3; V: TRBV5-1; CDR3: CASSLTDGGDTQYF
J: TRBJ1-3; V: TRBV3-1; CDR3: CASSLTVAGNTIYF
J: TRBJ1-2; V: TRBV12-3/TRBV12-4; CDR3: CASSVTGIRERYTF
J: TRBJ1-4; V: TRBV23-1; CDR3: CASRGDRINEKLFF
J: TRBJ2-3; V: TRBV20-1; CDR3: CSASSLAVAGSTDTQYF
J: TRBJ2-2; V: TRBV29-1; CDR3: CSVGTGQAATGELFF
J: TRBJ1-5; V: TRBV6-2/TRBV6-3; CDR3: CASSYQGSNQPQHF
J: TRBJ2-3; V: TRBV9; CDR3: CASSVGLADTDTQYF
J: TRBJ1-1; V: TRBV5-1; CDR3: CASSLFSFSTEAFF
J: TRBJ1-3; V: TRBV5-6; CDR3: CASSLAWRRVSGNTIYF
J: TRBJ2-3; V: TRBV6-4; CDR3: CASRRQGTDTQYF
J: TRBJ1-1; V: TRBV28; CDR3: CASIPPTGASNTEAFF
J: TRBJ1-2; V: TRBV29-1; CDR3: CSAYEDRDYGYTF
J: TRBJ2-2; V: TRBV27; CDR3: CASSFVPRGGTGELFF